The source of this TCR beta chain is a study of blood T cell repertoires in COVID-19. About the research overall: PBMCs, B-cell-depleted T cells, or T cells were the source of the cDNA or gDNA that made up the material.

The authors' processing: Nucleated cell number was recorded as an estimate derived from reference gene primer amplification. TCRdb's table, derived via immunoSEQ multiplex PCR, lists solely in-frame clones and lacks some. V, J and clone size are those of that table, while D and trimming were read from the DNA. The profile shows about 200,000 clones, 86% of them singletons. The CDR3 spans 18 residues. The junction had 14 bases not matched to a gene; V was cut back by 4 bases and J by 3 bases. Germline CDR1 reads LNHDA; CDR2 reads SQIVND (reference sequence). Sequencing was carried out using PBMCs or T cells enriched from blood (not recorded which). The TCR originated in a woman in her 30s who had been exposed to COVID-19. The rearrangement uses TRBV19 and TRBJ1-5, with 8 bases matching TRBD1. The CDR3 reads CASSNSRDRYENNQPQHF. CDR3 DNA: TGTGCCAGTAGTAACTCCCGGGACAGGTACGAAAACAATCAGCCCCAGCATTTT.